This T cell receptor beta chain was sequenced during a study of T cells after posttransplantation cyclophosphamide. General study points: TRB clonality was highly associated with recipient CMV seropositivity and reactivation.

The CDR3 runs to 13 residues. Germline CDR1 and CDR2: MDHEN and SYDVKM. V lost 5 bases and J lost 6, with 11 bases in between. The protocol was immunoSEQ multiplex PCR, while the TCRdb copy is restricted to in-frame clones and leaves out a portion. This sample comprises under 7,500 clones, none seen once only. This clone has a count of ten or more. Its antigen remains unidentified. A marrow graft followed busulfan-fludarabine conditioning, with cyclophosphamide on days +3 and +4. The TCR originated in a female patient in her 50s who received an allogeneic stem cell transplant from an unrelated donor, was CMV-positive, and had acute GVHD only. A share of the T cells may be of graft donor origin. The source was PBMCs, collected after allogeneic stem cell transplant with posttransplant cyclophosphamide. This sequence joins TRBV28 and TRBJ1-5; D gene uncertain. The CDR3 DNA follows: TGTGCCAGCAGTCTAGTAAGGCGTCAGCCCCAGCATTTT. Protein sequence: CASSLVRRQPQHF. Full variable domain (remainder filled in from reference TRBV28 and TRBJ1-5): DVKVTQSSRYLVKRTGEKVFLECVQDMDHENMFWYRQDPGLGLRLIYFSYDVKMKEKGDIPEGYSVSREKKERFSLILESASTNQTSMYLCASSLVRRQPQHFGDGTRLSIL.